The source of this T cell receptor beta chain is a study of cytomegalovirus exposure and HLA in healthy donors. Study observations and caveats: Reported results showed that the classifier diagnosed cytomegalovirus status with high specificity and sensitivity. Within a later analysis, the majority of CMV-associated TCR beta chains appeared HLA-restricted.

The CDR3 is 16 residues long. Note on this clone: No antigen is known for it.

PCR amplification relied on 60 Vbeta primers (plus 13 Jbeta primers). The data were produced by immunoSEQ multiplex PCR, yet TCRdb's version contains in-frame clones alone and is incomplete. This repertoire shows over 100,000 clones, approximately 80% found once; its top ten account for 2.5% to 3%. The receptor was derived from a woman between 18 and 29 years old in good health and CMV-seropositive. The specimen was PBMCs. The V call is TRBV21-1, the J call TRBJ1-4; the table calls TRBD1, which could not be checked here. TRBV21-1 is termed a pseudogene. CDR3 amino acids: CASSKGPAAGGEKLFF. The CDR3, as DNA: TGTGCCAGCAGCAAAGGACCGGCCGCAGGGGGCGAAAAACTGTTTTTT.